This passage covers 21 T cell receptor beta chains from one sample sequenced in a study of T cells in Graves' hyperthyroidism and ophthalmopathy. The CDR3 regions of TCR beta were amplified from RNA transcripts. Carried out on the TCR CDR3, a first-round RT-PCR used the HTBI primer set. TCRdb re-called the multiplex PCR reads through MiXCR, storing one row per CDR3 protein. The sample gives 490,000 or so distinct CDR3 sequences, around 50% of which show up once; 44% is in the top ten. The sequenced sample was peripheral blood or thyroid tissue (not recorded which). Receptor source: an adult woman with Graves' disease, either hyperthyroidism or ophthalmopathy (not recorded which).

This clonotype was seen only a few times. The rearrangement links TRBV7-9 to TRBJ2-7; tentatively, D is TRBD1 or TRBD2 (6 bases each). CDR1 and CDR2 from the germline V gene are SEHNR and FQNEAQ (reference sequence). CDR3 size: 14 residues. V dropped 6 bases and J dropped 1 base, with 13 bases sitting between them. CDR3 DNA: TGTGCCAGCAGGGGCGGGACACCGTCCTACGAGCAGTACTTC. It is translated as CASRGGTPSYEQYF.

The rearrangement uses TRBV7-3 and TRBJ1-1; D uncertain. With 2 bases removed from V and 4 bases from J, the gap between germline ends came to 20 bases. Germline assignment: CDR1 SGHTA and CDR2 FQGTGA. The CDR3 covers 17 residues. CDR3 in amino acids: CASSLLSVRQTSTEAFF. In DNA, the CDR3 is TGTGCCAGCAGCTTACTGTCGGTCAGGCAAACAAGCACTGAAGCTTTCTTT.

This clonotype showed up many times. The chain has TRBV12-3 or TRBV12-4 and TRBJ2-5; 10 bases match TRBD2. The ends lost 6 bases at V and 5 bases at J; junction bases unmatched: 9. The CDR3 totals 15 residues. This CDR3 reads CASRLGTSEWETQYF. CDR3 sequence (DNA): TGTGCCAGCAGACTGGGGACTAGCGAGTGGGAGACCCAGTACTTC.

V and J are TRBV29-1 and TRBJ2-7, with D unclear. The CDR3 is made up of 12 amino acids. The V gene's germline CDR1 is SQVTM and CDR2 ANQGSEA. Trimming removed 4 bases at V and 0 bases at J, with 7 bases between. In DNA form, the CDR3 reads TGCAGCGTTGGAGTCAGCTCCTACGAGCAGTACTTC. It translates to CSVGVSSYEQYF.

The chain uses TRBV6-5 and TRBJ1-6; D uncertain. Trimming removed 1 base from V and 5 bases from J, with 12 bases in between. Germline assignment: CDR1 MNHEY and CDR2 SVGAGI. CDR3 length equals 16 residues. The CDR3 region is CASSYWAGMDNSPLHF. The CDR3 DNA reads TGTGCCAGCAGTTACTGGGCCGGTATGGATAATTCACCCCTCCACTTT.

In its sample, this clonotype was seen many times. J is TRBJ2-3 and V is TRBV2; 12 positions match TRBD2. The CDR3 contains 16 residues. Germline CDR1 SNHLY, CDR2 FYNNEI. V lost 3 bases to trimming and J lost 3 bases; unmatched junction nucleotides: 4. The CDR3 DNA reads as TGTGCCAGCAGTGATCGGCTAGCGGGAGGGACAGATACGCAGTATTTT. Amino acids: CASSDRLAGGTDTQYF.

The CDR3 DNA is TGTGCCAGTAGTATCCAGTACAGCCCGGAAAATTCCCTCCACTTT. Its protein is CASSIQYSPENSLHF. The chain employs TRBV19 and TRBJ1-6; no clear D. Trimming left V 3 bases short and J 14 bases short, with 20 bases between. The CDR3 loop spans 15 amino acids. Germline CDR1 is LNHDA and CDR2 is SQIVND (reference sequence). The variable domain in full, with the rest retrieved from reference TRBV19 and TRBJ1-6, is DGGITQSPKYLFRKEGQNVTLSCEQNLNHDAMYWYRQDPGQGLRLIYYSQIVNDFQKGDIAEGYSVSREKKESFPLTVTSAQKNPTAFYLCASSIQYSPENSLHFGNGTRLTVT.

As for this clonotype: A much larger clonotype is one base distant, so this may be a read error. The chain combines TRBV11-2 with TRBJ2-5; 8 positions match TRBD2. V lost 4 bases, J lost 1 base, and 8 bases stayed unmatched. This CDR3 has 16 residues. CDR1 is SGHAT, CDR2 FQNNGV, per germline. CDR3 protein: CASSYRPAGVQETQYF. The CDR3 region has the DNA TGTGCCAGCAGCTATCGACCAGCGGGGGTCCAAGAGACCCAGTACTTC.

In the case of this clonotype: A junction boundary mismatches the germline segment, possibly from a read error. This chain uses TRBV7-9 with TRBJ1-6; TRBD1 is a possible D gene (6 bases). The CDR3 covers 14 residues. Germline V lookup: CDR1 SEHNR, CDR2 FQNEAQ (reference sequence). The chain's CDR3 is CASKEGGLGSPLHF. DNA for the CDR3: TGCGCCAGCAAGGAGGGGGGACTCGGTTCACCCCTCCACTTT.

In its sample, this clonotype was seen a few times. The chain links TRBV25-1 to TRBJ1-6; 8 nucleotides align to TRBD1. The CDR3 runs 17 residues. CDR1 is MGHDK, CDR2 SYGVNS, per germline. V dropped 6 bases and J dropped 6; count of bases not matched to a gene: 13. In DNA, the CDR3 is TGTGCCAGCAGCTCAACCCCAGGGGGCGCTTGTAATTCACCCCTCCACTTT. Translated, it gives CASSSTPGGACNSPLHF.

This clonotype was seen a handful of times. The genes are TRBV4-2 and TRBJ2-2, with TRBD2 matching over 12 bases. This CDR3 region has 16 residues. CDR1 and CDR2 from the germline V gene are LGHNA and YNFKEQ. Trimming cost V 4 bases and J 7 bases; bases outside gene matches: 7. CDR3 residues: CASSPRLAGVRGELFF. DNA of the CDR3: TGTGCCAGCAGCCCAAGACTAGCGGGAGTCCGCGGGGAGCTGTTTTTT.

The chain joins TRBV6-4 to TRBJ2-2, with 11 bases that match TRBD2. There are 14 residues in the CDR3. Germline trimming cut 6 bases from V and 3 bases from J; bases unmatched to any gene: 0. Per germline, CDR1 MRHNA and CDR2 SNTAGT. In nucleotides, the CDR3 is TGTGCCAGCAGACTAGCGGGGGACACCGGGGAGCTGTTTTTT. Translated: CASRLAGDTGELFF.

This clonotype was detected only a few times. V and J are TRBV29-1 and TRBJ2-5; D not certain. Trimming took off 7 bases at V and 2 bases at J, with 8 bases between the two ends. The V gene's germline CDR1 is SQVTM and CDR2 ANQGSEA. The CDR3 runs to 11 residues. The DNA of the CDR3 is TGCAGCGCGTTAGGACAAGAGACCCAGTACTTC. This encodes CSALGQETQYF.

In this sample, this clonotype turned up many times. The chain joins TRBV12-3 or TRBV12-4 to TRBJ1-5; D remains ambiguous. Trimming pared 1 base from V and 7 bases from J, leaving 8 bases between. This CDR3 is built from 13 residues. In nucleotides, the CDR3 is TGTGCCAGCAGTTTAGGCATGCGGCAGCCCCAGCATTTT. Protein: CASSLGMRQPQHF.

This chain connects TRBV10-3 to TRBJ1-1; D perhaps matches TRBD1 (6 bases). Deletions cut 6 bases from V and 5 bases from J, with 10 bases between. CDR1 is ENHRY, CDR2 SYGVKD, per germline. The CDR3 totals 12 residues. Here the CDR3 DNA reads TGTGCCATCAGGGACAGTGCAACTGAAGCTTTCTTT. Its translation is CAIRDSATEAFF.

This rearrangement joins TRBV7-9 to TRBJ2-5; D is perhaps TRBD1 or TRBD2 (6 bases each). Between the trimmed V and J ends, which lost 4 bases and 2 bases, there was a span of 17 bases. The CDR3 is made up of 16 amino acids. Germline CDR1 SEHNR, CDR2 FQNEAQ (reference sequence). The CDR3 DNA follows: TGTGCCAGCAGCTCACCCCACGGGGGCGGTCAAGAGACCCAGTACTTC. Its translation: CASSSPHGGGQETQYF.

Comment on this clonotype: A junction end diverges from the germline sequence, so it may reflect a read error. The genes are TRBV7-9 and TRBJ1-5; D is unresolved. From germline, CDR1 is SEHNR and CDR2 FQNEAQ (reference sequence). This CDR3 has 16 amino acids. The CDR3 loop is CPSNLVGAGPNQPQHF. CDR3 sequence (DNA): TGTCCCAGCAACTTAGTCGGTGCAGGTCCCAATCAGCCCCAGCATTTT.

This clonotype was recorded only once. CDR3 coding DNA: TGTGCCAGCAGCCCCCTAGCCAAAAACATTCAGTACTTC. This sequence encodes CASSPLAKNIQYF. The V call is TRBV11-2, the J call TRBJ2-4; D remains unclear. The CDR3 loop spans 13 amino acids. Germline assignment: CDR1 SGHAT and CDR2 FQNNGV. Trimming took off 5 bases at V and 0 bases at J, with 5 bases between the two ends.

V and J are TRBV9 and TRBJ2-7, with D maybe TRBD2 (6 bases). V was trimmed by 7 bases and J by 2 bases, leaving 19 bases between them. Germline values: CDR1 SGDLS, CDR2 YYNGEE. CDR3 length: 15 amino acids. CDR3 coding DNA: TGTGCCAGCTCACCTGACGGCGGGACCGCCTACGAGCAGTACTTC. Protein: CASSPDGGTAYEQYF.

The sample holds one count of this clonotype. The CDR3 ends on some other residue instead of the conserved phenylalanine or tryptophan, so this is likely a read error. It is unclear where the CDR3 begins or ends on the DNA, so no DNA is shown, and the CDR3 is as TCRdb lists it. The CDR3 sequence is CASRRRAG. The gene calls are TRBV7-8 and TRBJ2-7; TRBD2 is the table's D call and was not checked against the DNA. From germline, CDR1 is SGHVS and CDR2 FQNEAQ. The CDR3 sequence runs 8 residues, both termini included.

The V gene is TRBV9, the J gene TRBJ1-3; TRBD1 aligns across 8 bases. From germline, CDR1 is SGDLS and CDR2 YYNGEE. The CDR3 sequence is 17 residues long. Germline trimming cut 4 bases from V and 4 bases from J; bases unmatched to any gene: 13. The chain's CDR3 is CASSPHPTGVEGNTIYF. The CDR3 DNA is TGTGCCAGCAGCCCTCACCCGACAGGGGTGGAAGGAAACACCATATATTTT.